This TCR beta chain was retrieved from a study of cytomegalovirus exposure and HLA in healthy donors. Whole-study results and caveats: One cluster of highly shared sequence variants probably arose as a sequencing artifact. In an earlier analysis, productive rearrangement rates for most beta V segments clustered near 87% or 30%.

PCR involved 60 Vbeta and 13 Jbeta primers. The method was immunoSEQ multiplex PCR; TCRdb's version includes in-frame clones alone and lacks a portion of them. Reported are 35,000 to 45,000 clones; the ten largest clones contain about 4.2%. CDR1 is MNHEY and CDR2 is SVGAGI in the germline V gene. Germline trimming cut 7 bases from V and 7 bases from J; bases unmatched to any gene: 5. This CDR3 spans 13 amino acids. Points on this clone: The antigen is unknown.

Sample: PBMCs. V is TRBV6-5 and J is TRBJ1-2; 11 positions match TRBD1. This receptor was identified in a male donor in good health and CMV-seronegative. The CDR3 nucleotides are TGTGCCAGCACCCCCGGGACAGGGGGTGGCTACACCTTC. Protein product: CASTPGTGGGYTF.